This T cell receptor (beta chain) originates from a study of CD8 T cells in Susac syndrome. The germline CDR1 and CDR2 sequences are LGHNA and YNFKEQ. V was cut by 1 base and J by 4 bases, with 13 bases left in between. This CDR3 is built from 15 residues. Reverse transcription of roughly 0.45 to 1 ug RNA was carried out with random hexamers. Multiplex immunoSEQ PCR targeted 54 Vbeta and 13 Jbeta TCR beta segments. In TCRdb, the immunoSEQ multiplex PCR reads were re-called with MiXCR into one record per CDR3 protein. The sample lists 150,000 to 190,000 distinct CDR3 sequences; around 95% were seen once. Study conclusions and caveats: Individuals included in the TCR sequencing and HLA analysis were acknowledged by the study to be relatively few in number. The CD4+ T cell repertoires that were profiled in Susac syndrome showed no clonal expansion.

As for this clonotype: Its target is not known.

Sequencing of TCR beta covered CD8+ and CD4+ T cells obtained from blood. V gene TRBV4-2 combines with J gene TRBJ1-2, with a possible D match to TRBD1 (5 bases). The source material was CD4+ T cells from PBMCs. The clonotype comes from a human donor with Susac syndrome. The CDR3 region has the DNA TGTGCCAGCAGCCAAGGGGGCAGCCCCAGCTATGGCTACACCTTC. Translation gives CASSQGGSPSYGYTF.